One and the same sample provided the 23 T cell receptor beta chains below, sequenced in a study of T cells in women clearing cervical HPV infection. Generated by immunoSEQ multiplex PCR, the TCRdb table keeps only in-frame clones and is missing some. The specimen's table records 20,000 or so clones. The material sequenced was blood buffy coat. These receptors were obtained from a woman aged 18 to 69 with a cervical HPV16 infection that either progressed to CIN3+ or cleared (not recorded which).

In regard to this clone: Coverage ceases 3 residues before the CDR3 finishes, and the germline J gene fills in the end. The J gene is TRBJ1-6, the V gene TRBV7-9; D perhaps matches TRBD1 (5 bases). There are 15 residues in the CDR3. Germline CDR1 reads SEHNR; CDR2 reads FQNEAQ (reference sequence). V was cut by 11 bases and J by 6 bases, with 20 bases left in between. CDR3 residues: CAGGIGPRGNSPLHF. The part of the CDR3 DNA that was read is TGTGCCGGGGGTATTGGACCGCGGGGTAATTCACCC.

Details on this clone: Compared with germline, one end of the junction differs, possibly owing to a read error. The read ends 3 residues before the CDR3 terminus; that terminus is restored from the germline J gene. The chain recombines TRBV19 with TRBJ1-2; 9 bases agree with TRBD1. Germline V gene sequence: CDR1 LNHDA, CDR2 SQIVND (reference sequence). This CDR3 has 15 amino acids. CDR3 sequence: CASSKGQGVPYDYTF. CDR3 DNA (partial): TGTGCCAGTAGTAAGGGACAGGGAGTGCCATATGAC.

In regard to this clone: The CDR3 goes on 3 residues after the read ends, and that part is filled in from the germline J gene. This chain uses TRBV7-2 with TRBJ2-7, with 7 bases aligning to TRBD2. The junction had 5 bases not matched to a gene; V was cut back by 3 bases and J by 6 bases. The CDR3 spans 13 residues. Germline loops: CDR1 SGHTA, CDR2 FQGNSA. The CDR3 sequence is CASSFQGEGEQYF. The sequenced CDR3 bases are TGTGCCAGCAGCTTTCAAGGGGAGGGCGAG.

With regard to this clone: Sequencing ends 3 residues short of the CDR3 end; the germline J gene provides the rest. The J gene is TRBJ2-5, the V gene TRBV7-2; no clear D. The CDR3 length is 11 residues. V lost 4 bases, J lost 5 bases, and 5 bases lay in between. Looked up from germline, CDR1 is SGHTA and CDR2 is FQGNSA. The CDR3 DNA, read in part, is TGTGCCAGCAGCTCGCAGGAGACC. Protein: CASSSQET. The entire CDR3 reads CASSSQETQYF.

As concerns this clone: The CDR3 extends 3 residues past the end of the read, so its final part is completed from the germline J gene. The rearrangement joins TRBV12-5 to TRBJ1-5; a possible D gene is TRBD1 (6 bases). With 0 bases removed from V and 7 bases from J, the gap between germline ends came to 13 bases. The germline V gene encodes CDR1 LGHNT and CDR2 FRNRAP. This CDR3 contains 15 residues. Incomplete CDR3 DNA: TGTGCTAGTGGTTTGGTAACAGGGCCAGGACAGCCC. Translation gives CASGLVTGPGQP. Given in full, the CDR3 is CASGLVTGPGQPQHF.

On this clone itself: The read terminates 3 residues before the CDR3 end, so the remaining end is supplied by the germline J gene. J is TRBJ1-2 and V is TRBV5-4; possibly TRBD1 for D (6 bases). The CDR3 is made up of 16 amino acids. Germline loops: CDR1 SGHNT, CDR2 YYREEE (reference sequence). CDR3 sequence: CASTTSRGGMSYDYTF. The DNA read from the CDR3 is TGTGCCAGCACCACATCTAGGGGGGGAATGTCCTACGAC.

To note about this clone: Read sequence stops 3 residues before the CDR3 end, and the germline J gene provides the missing end. The V gene is TRBV18, the J gene TRBJ1-1; TRBD1 aligns across 8 bases. The CDR3 runs 16 residues. Looked up from germline, CDR1 is KGHSH and CDR2 is LQKENI. V was clipped by 2 bases and J by 0 bases; unmatched bases: 5. The chain's CDR3 is CASSPGTGGMNTEAFF. CDR3 bases read: TGTGCCAGCTCACCAGGAACAGGGGGGATGAACACTGAA.

Points on this clone: The read ends 3 residues shy of where the CDR3 ends; the end is completed using the germline J gene. J is TRBJ2-7 and V is TRBV20-1, with D maybe TRBD1 (5 bases). The CDR3 covers 16 residues. Trimming took off 3 bases at V and 5 bases at J, with 23 bases between the two ends. CDR1 is DFQATT and CDR2 is SNEGSKA in the germline V gene (reference sequence). CDR3 protein: CSASGRFAGKVHEQYF. CDR3 DNA (partial): TGCAGTGCTAGCGGTCGTTTTGCAGGGAAGGTCCACGAG.

On this clone: Read sequence stops 3 residues before the CDR3 end, and the germline J gene provides the missing end. V and J are TRBV19 and TRBJ1-4, with a possible D match to TRBD1 (5 bases). The length of the CDR3 is 13 residues. CDR1 and CDR2 (germline): LNHDA, SQIVND (reference sequence). The ends were cut back, 3 bases at V and 7 bases at J, with 9 bases in the middle. The CDR3 is CASSIQGSEKLFF. The covered CDR3 bases are TGTGCCAGTAGTATCCAGGGAAGTGAAAAA.

The part of the CDR3 DNA that was read is TGTGCCAGTAGTATAGATGGGGGGGGAGGCAGGGAGACG. Protein product: CASSIDGGGGRET. The CDR3 as a whole reads CASSIDGGGGRETQYF. The rearrangement joins TRBV19 to TRBJ2-3; 7 bases align to TRBD2. The CDR3 goes on 3 residues after the read ends, and that part is filled in from the germline J gene. The CDR3 spans 16 residues. Germline V CDR1 and CDR2: LNHDA, SQIVND (reference sequence).

Concerning this clone itself: The CDR3 end is not reached by the read, which stops 3 residues before it; the germline J gene fills it in. The J gene is TRBJ2-5, the V gene TRBV5-1; possibly TRBD1 or TRBD2 for D (5 bases each). V lost 4 bases to trimming and J lost 4 bases, with 26 bases between them. The CDR3 covers 18 residues. CDR1 SGHRS and CDR2 YFSETQ come from the germline V gene. This chain's CDR3 is CASSTWKGRGVTGETQYF. Partial CDR3 DNA: TGCGCCAGCAGCACCTGGAAGGGGAGAGGGGTGACGGGAGAGACC. The entire variable domain, with the rest obtained from reference TRBV5-1 and TRBJ2-5, is as follows: KAGVTQTPRYLIKTRGQQVTLSCSPISGHRSVSWYQQTPGQGLQFLFEYFSETQRNKGNFPGRFSGRQFSNSRSEMNVSTLELGDSALYLCASSTWKGRGVTGETQYFGPGTRLLVL.

Concerning this clone: From the germline J gene comes the end of the CDR3, since the read stops 3 residues before it. The V gene is TRBV2, the J gene TRBJ1-2; D ambiguous. This CDR3 comprises 14 residues. Germline V gene sequence: CDR1 SNHLY, CDR2 FYNNEI. CDR3 DNA (partial): TGTGCCAGCAGGTTGACTAGTAGGTTAAGCGAC. Protein product: CASRLTSRLSD. The entire CDR3 protein is CASRLTSRLSDYTF.

This clone shows up as medium-sized by frequency. The read finishes 3 residues shy of the CDR3 end, and the germline J gene is used to complete it. The chain employs TRBV18 and TRBJ2-2; D is perhaps TRBD1 (6 bases). Trimming removed 3 bases from V and 1 base from J, with 15 bases in between. CDR1 is KGHSH, CDR2 LQKENI, per germline. This CDR3 has 17 amino acids. The DNA read from the CDR3 is TGTGCCAGCTCACCCCCATTGCAGGGGTTGAACACCGGGGAG. Its translation is CASSPPLQGLNTGE. The complete CDR3 protein is CASSPPLQGLNTGELFF. Drawing the rest from reference TRBV18 and TRBJ2-2, the complete variable domain is NAGVMQNPRHLVRRRGQEARLRCSPMKGHSHVYWYRQLPEEGLKFMVYLQKENIIDESGMPKERFSAEFPKEGPSILRIQQVVRGDSAAYFCASSPPLQGLNTGELFFGEGSRLTVL.

Details on this clone: The read falls 3 residues short of the CDR3 end, and the missing part is taken from the germline J gene. The chain employs TRBV18 and TRBJ1-4; 10 bases are shared with TRBD1. There are 16 residues in the CDR3. V dropped 3 bases and J dropped 5; count of bases not matched to a gene: 6. CDR1 is KGHSH and CDR2 is LQKENI in the germline V gene. This CDR3 reads CASSPGQGRRNEKLFF. CDR3 bases read: TGTGCCAGCTCACCGGGACAGGGGAGAAGAAATGAAAAA. Combining the CDR3 with reference TRBV18 and TRBJ1-4 gives the whole variable domain NAGVMQNPRHLVRRRGQEARLRCSPMKGHSHVYWYRQLPEEGLKFMVYLQKENIIDESGMPKERFSAEFPKEGPSILRIQQVVRGDSAAYFCASSPGQGRRNEKLFFGSGTQLSVL.

Points on this clone: The read ends 3 residues early relative to the CDR3; the germline J gene fills the gap. The chain links TRBV19 to TRBJ2-7; 7 positions match TRBD1. The CDR3 is 14 residues long. From germline, CDR1 is LNHDA and CDR2 SQIVND (reference sequence). Trimming took 3 bases from V and 5 from J; bases not matched to a gene: 7. The CDR3 sequence: CASSIRTGLHEQYF. Partial CDR3 DNA: TGTGCCAGTAGTATTAGGACAGGCCTTCACGAG.

About this clone itself: Read sequence stops 3 residues before the CDR3 end, and the germline J gene provides the missing end. The rearrangement joins TRBV20-1 to TRBJ1-6, with D maybe TRBD1 (6 bases). CDR1 and CDR2 (germline): DFQATT, SNEGSKA (reference sequence). This CDR3 contains 14 residues. V was pared by 1 base and J by 9 bases, with 13 bases between. The CDR3 bases that were read are TGCAGTGCTAGAGTGGGACAAAGCCTTTCACCC. This translates into CSARVGQSLSP. The whole CDR3 protein reads CSARVGQSLSPLHF.

About this clone: Sequencing ends 3 residues short of the CDR3 end; the germline J gene provides the rest. Other DNA sequences in the same sample also yield this CDR3. The rearrangement uses TRBV18 and TRBJ1-3; TRBD1 agrees at 8 bases. In germline, CDR1 is KGHSH, CDR2 LQKENI. The trim removed 2 bases at V and 2 bases at J, leaving 2 bases unmatched. This CDR3 is built from 15 residues. The sequenced CDR3 bases are TGTGCCAGCTCACCAGGACAGGGTGCTGGAAACACC. Translation: CASSPGQGAGNT. The whole CDR3 sequence reads CASSPGQGAGNTIYF.

A note on this clone: From the germline J gene comes the end of the CDR3, since the read stops 3 residues before it. This chain connects TRBV6-2 or TRBV6-3 to TRBJ2-3; 9 positions match TRBD1. CDR3 length: 17 amino acids. The germline CDR1 and CDR2 sequences are MNHEY and SVGEGT. CDR3: CASSPGQGMGYQETQYF. Incomplete CDR3 DNA: TGTGCCAGCAGCCCGGGACAGGGAATGGGGTACCAAGAGACG.

Worth noting for this clone: The missing CDR3 end, 3 residues past where the read stops, is filled in from the germline J gene. This chain joins TRBV20-1 and TRBJ2-3, with D possibly being TRBD1 (7 bases). The ends were cut back, 0 bases at V and 7 bases at J, with 17 bases in the middle. This CDR3 contains 15 residues. From germline, CDR1 is DFQATT and CDR2 SNEGSKA (reference sequence). The covered CDR3 bases are TGCAGTGCTAGAGAGGGCAGGGGGGCATTCAATACG. As protein: CSAREGRGAFNT. The entire CDR3 is CSAREGRGAFNTQYF.

Comment on this clone: With the read ending 3 residues before the CDR3 end, the germline J gene is used to fill in that end. The chain is built from TRBV19 and TRBJ1-1; D possibly corresponds to TRBD1 (6 bases). The V end was cut by 6 bases, the J end by 1 base, with 12 bases between. The length of the CDR3 is 14 residues. Germline lookup yields CDR1 LNHDA and CDR2 SQIVND (reference sequence). Incomplete CDR3 DNA: TGTGCCAGTAGCTTAGGACAGCGGAACACTGAA. Its translation: CASSLGQRNTE. The CDR3 in its entirety is CASSLGQRNTEAFF.

Concerning this clone: The observed sequence ends 3 residues before the CDR3 terminus, with the missing tail filled in from the germline J gene. The chain combines TRBV18 with TRBJ1-1; D gene uncertain. The ends were cut back, 6 bases at V and 1 base at J, with 9 bases in the middle. Germline lookup yields CDR1 KGHSH and CDR2 LQKENI. This CDR3 contains 13 residues. The CDR3 sequence is CASSPSENTEAFF. The covered CDR3 bases are TGTGCCAGCTCTCCCAGTGAGAACACTGAA.

About this clone itself: One end of the junction does not line up with germline, which may come from a read error. The CDR3 spells CATSTGAANYGQYF. The CDR3 DNA, read in part, is TGTGCCACCTCAACAGGCGCAGCTAACTATGGT. The chain links TRBV18 to TRBJ2-4; TRBD1 might be the D (5 bases). The read ends 3 residues early relative to the CDR3; the germline J gene fills the gap. This CDR3 has 14 residues. Germline CDR1 reads KGHSH; CDR2 reads LQKENI.

The CDR3 reads CASSPRAGDGQETQYF. CDR3 bases read: TGTGCCAGCTCTCCCAGAGCGGGCGATGGCCAAGAGACG. V is TRBV18 and J is TRBJ2-3; a weak D match, TRBD2 (6 bases). The sequence runs out 3 residues before the end of the CDR3; the remainder is reconstructed from the germline J gene. This CDR3 comprises 16 residues. Looked up from germline, CDR1 is KGHSH and CDR2 is LQKENI.